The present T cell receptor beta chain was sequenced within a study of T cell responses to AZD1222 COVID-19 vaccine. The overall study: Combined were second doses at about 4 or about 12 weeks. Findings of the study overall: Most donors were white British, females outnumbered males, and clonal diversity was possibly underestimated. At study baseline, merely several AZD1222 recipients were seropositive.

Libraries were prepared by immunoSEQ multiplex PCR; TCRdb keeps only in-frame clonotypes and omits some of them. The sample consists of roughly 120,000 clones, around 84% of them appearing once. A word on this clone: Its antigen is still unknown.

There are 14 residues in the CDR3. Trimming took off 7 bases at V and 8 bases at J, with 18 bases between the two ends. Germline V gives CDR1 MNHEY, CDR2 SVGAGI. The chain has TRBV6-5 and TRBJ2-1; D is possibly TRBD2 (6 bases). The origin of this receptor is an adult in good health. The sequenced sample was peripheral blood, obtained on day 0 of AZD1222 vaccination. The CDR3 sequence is CASMDTAGRYEQFF. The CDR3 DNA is TGTGCCAGCATGGACACAGCGGGTAGATATGAGCAGTTCTTC.